This TCR beta chain was sequenced for a study of cytomegalovirus exposure and HLA in healthy donors. Trimming removed 0 bases at V and 1 base at J, with 7 bases between. The germline V gene encodes CDR1 SGDLS and CDR2 YYNGEE. The CDR3 loop spans 15 amino acids. The PCR was carried out with 60 Vbeta primers and 13 Jbeta primers. The table came from immunoSEQ multiplex PCR; TCRdb's copy has only in-frame clones and leaves some out. This sample carries 120,000 or so clones, around 68% of them seen once, and the ten largest clones take 4%. This clone appeared a single time. The sample comprised PBMCs. The chain couples TRBV9 to TRBJ2-2, with unresolved D. This sequence originates from a man aged 35 to 55 in good health and CMV-seropositive. The CDR3, as DNA: TGTGCCAGCAGCGTAGAGCTAGGGAACACCGGGGAGCTGTTTTTT. Translation: CASSVELGNTGELFF.